This T cell receptor beta chain derives from a study of blood T cell repertoires in COVID-19. At the level of the study: The United States, Italy and Spain provided the acute and convalescent COVID-19 samples. The analysed material was cDNA or gDNA that came from T cells, B-cell-depleted T cells, or PBMCs.

V shed 4 bases, J shed 2 bases, and the junction held 5 bases outside the gene matches. The CDR3 extends over 15 amino acids. CDR1 is SGHTA, CDR2 FQGTGA, per germline. Per the authors' pipeline: Estimates of nucleated cell counts were drawn from the amplification of reference gene primers. Assay used: immunoSEQ multiplex PCR; TCRdb lists only in-frame clones, some missing. The V and J calls and clone size are taken from that table; D and trimming were inferred from the DNA. Of roughly 120,000 clones in the sample, 85% to 90% were seen once. The receptor was isolated from a man between 65 and 80 years old who had recovered from COVID-19. Sequencing input: peripheral blood. The rearrangement uses TRBV7-3 and TRBJ2-3; 8 positions agree with TRBD1. The CDR3 protein is CASSSQTGDTDTQYF. Written as DNA, the CDR3 is TGTGCCAGCAGCTCACAGACAGGGGACACAGATACGCAGTATTTT.